The 2 T cell receptor beta chains below all came from one sample that was sequenced in a study of blood T cell repertoires in COVID-19 (TCRdb year 2020). Receptor libraries were prepared by the immunoSEQ multiplex PCR assay. TCRdb holds this immuneACCESS table with in-frame rearrangements only. Some clones are missing; in checked studies, unresolved V genes explain under half, and the rest has no known cause. The sample records 200,000 to 250,000 clones, 86% of which are singletons. The ten top clones hold 1.5% to 2% of the sample. The sequencing input was peripheral blood. These TCRs come from a woman between 55 and 75 years old who had recovered from COVID-19.

The chain joins TRBV5-6 to TRBJ2-5; D is possibly TRBD2 (7 bases). The CDR3 length is 15 residues. The germline V gene encodes CDR1 SGHDT and CDR2 YYEEEE. Trimming stripped 2 bases from V and 5 bases from J, with 16 bases between. CDR3 coding DNA: TGTGCCAGCAGCTTCGGTGGGGGGGCCGGGGAGACCCAGTACTTC. Translated: CASSFGGGAGETQYF.

CDR3 protein: CASSIEDRGFEKLFF. In nucleotides, the CDR3 is TGTGCCAGTAGTATAGAGGACAGGGGATTTGAAAAACTGTTTTTT. The chain carries TRBV19 and TRBJ1-4; 9 bases agree with TRBD1. Germline trimming cut 0 bases from V and 7 bases from J; bases unmatched to any gene: 3. The CDR3 length is 15 residues. Germline V gene lookup returns CDR1 LNHDA and CDR2 SQIVND (reference sequence). Drawing the rest from reference TRBV19 and TRBJ1-4, the complete variable domain is DGGITQSPKYLFRKEGQNVTLSCEQNLNHDAMYWYRQDPGQGLRLIYYSQIVNDFQKGDIAEGYSVSREKKESFPLTVTSAQKNPTAFYLCASSIEDRGFEKLFFGSGTQLSVL.